A selection of T cell receptor beta chains follows, all from one sample in a study of post-analysis software for immune sequencing data. MiXCR was run by TCRdb on the PCR reads, yielding one entry per CDR3 protein. The data show 750,000 to 950,000 distinct CDR3 sequences, 53% seen once. Material for sequencing was blood. The receptors originated from a girl aged 5 to 17 with multiple sclerosis. Each CDR3 is given with its conserved first and last residue. The D gene is left open where the match is weak. A row's size may be missing; if present it is once, few, many or a size class.

D: NA; length: 13; J: TRBJ2-3; size: few; V: TRBV27; CDR3: CASSSDLGGTQYF; DNA: TGTGCCAGCAGTTCCGATCTAGGGGGTACGCAGTATTTT
D: NA; length: 14; J: TRBJ2-6; size: NA; V: TRBV20-1; CDR3: CSARAHSGANVLTF; DNA: TGCAGTGCTAGGGCACACTCTGGGGCCAACGTCCTGACTTTC
D: NA; length: 15; J: TRBJ2-3; size: few; V: TRBV15; CDR3: CATSPGTSSTDTQYF; DNA: TGTGCCACCAGCCCCGGGACTTCGAGCACAGATACGCAGTATTTT
D: NA; length: 16; J: TRBJ2-6; size: few; V: TRBV20-1; CDR3: CSTFPPQGLGANVLTF; DNA: TGCAGTACGTTCCCCCCACAGGGACTTGGGGCCAACGTCCTGACTTTC
D: TRBD2; length: 15; J: TRBJ2-3; size: few; V: TRBV29-1; CDR3: CSVGGLALSTDTQYF; DNA: TGCAGCGTTGGGGGACTAGCGTTAAGCACAGATACGCAGTATTTT
D: TRBD1; length: 18; J: TRBJ1-2; size: NA; V: TRBV7-2; CDR3: CASSLYSRTGSHDYGYTF; DNA: TGTGCCAGCAGCCTATATTCAAGGACAGGGTCCCATGACTATGGCTACACCTTC
D: NA; length: 14; J: TRBJ2-7; size: medium-sized; V: TRBV10-3; CDR3: CAISESEGSYEQYF; DNA: TGTGCCATCAGTGAGTCGGAGGGATCCTACGAGCAGTACTTC
D: NA; length: 16; J: TRBJ1-2; size: NA; V: TRBV6-6; CDR3: CASSYGGVGVDYGYTF; DNA: TGTGCCAGCAGTTACGGAGGGGTCGGGGTAGATTATGGCTACACCTTC
D: NA; length: 13; J: TRBJ2-1; size: few; V: TRBV2; CDR3: CAIARRGSNEQFF; DNA: TGTGCCATAGCACGCCGGGGGAGCAATGAGCAGTTCTTC
D: NA; length: 15; J: TRBJ2-2; size: NA; V: TRBV7-9; CDR3: CASSLDREPTRELFF; DNA: TGTGCCAGCAGCTTAGATCGGGAGCCGACCAGGGAGCTGTTTTTT
D: NA; length: 15; J: TRBJ2-1; size: once; V: TRBV20-1; CDR3: CSARDAQRVHNEQFF; DNA: TGCAGTGCTAGAGATGCCCAGCGGGTCCACAATGAGCAGTTCTTC
D: TRBD2; length: 17; J: TRBJ2-1; size: NA; V: TRBV4-1; CDR3: CASSPGLAGFNLDEQFF; DNA: TGCGCCAGCAGCCCCGGACTAGCGGGCTTCAACCTGGATGAGCAGTTCTTC
D: NA; length: 14; J: TRBJ1-4; size: few; V: TRBV13; CDR3: CASSSRQLDGKLFF; DNA: TGTGCCAGCAGCTCTCGACAGCTGGATGGGAAACTGTTTTTT
D: NA; length: 16; J: TRBJ1-1; size: NA; V: TRBV7-9; CDR3: CASSLGERGTDTEAFF; DNA: TGTGCCAGCAGCTTAGGCGAGCGGGGCACGGACACTGAAGCTTTCTTT
D: NA; length: 11; J: TRBJ1-2; size: NA; V: TRBV12-5; CDR3: CASGLIAGYTF; DNA: TGTGCTAGTGGTTTGATCGCGGGCTACACCTTC
D: NA; length: 15; J: TRBJ1-4; size: NA; V: TRBV6-5; CDR3: CASSYSTGSEEKLFF; DNA: TGTGCCAGCAGTTACTCGACAGGCTCAGAAGAAAAACTGTTTTTT
D: TRBD2; length: 16; J: TRBJ2-7; size: once; V: TRBV7-2; CDR3: CASSLAPGGTSYEQYF; DNA: TGTGCCAGCAGCTTAGCGCCGGGGGGGACCTCCTACGAGCAGTACTTC
D: NA; length: 14; J: TRBJ2-7; size: NA; V: TRBV20-1; CDR3: CSARNRDASYEQYF; DNA: TGCAGTGCTAGAAACCGGGACGCCTCCTACGAGCAGTACTTC
D: NA; length: 12; J: TRBJ1-1; size: NA; V: TRBV11-2; CDR3: CASSPAGGEAFF; DNA: TGTGCCAGCAGTCCGGCAGGCGGTGAAGCTTTCTTT
D: NA; length: 13; J: TRBJ2-5; size: once; V: TRBV20-1; CDR3: CSANPGLRETQYF; DNA: TGCAGTGCAAATCCGGGACTCAGGGAGACCCAGTACTTC
D: TRBD2; length: 18; J: TRBJ2-7; size: NA; V: TRBV7-2; CDR3: CASSPGLAGGPRTYEQYF; DNA: TGTGCCAGCAGCCCCGGACTAGCGGGAGGGCCTCGGACCTACGAGCAGTACTTC
D: TRBD1; length: 16; J: TRBJ2-7; size: NA; V: TRBV6-2/TRBV6-3; CDR3: CASSSPTRDRTYEQYF; DNA: TGTGCCAGCAGCTCACCGACCCGGGACAGGACCTACGAGCAGTACTTC
D: TRBD2; length: 15; J: TRBJ2-5; size: few; V: TRBV7-7; CDR3: CASSNSGGRQETQYF; DNA: TGTGCCAGCAGCAATAGCGGGGGCCGCCAAGAGACCCAGTACTTC
D: TRBD2; length: 15; J: TRBJ2-1; size: few; V: TRBV20-1; CDR3: CSASLAGGSHNEQFF; DNA: TGCAGTGCTTCCCTAGCGGGAGGGAGTCACAATGAGCAGTTCTTC
D: NA; length: 14; J: TRBJ2-7; size: few; V: TRBV5-1; CDR3: CASSFGIYQDEQYF; DNA: TGCGCCAGCAGCTTCGGGATCTACCAGGACGAGCAGTACTTC
D: NA; length: 16; J: TRBJ2-3; size: few; V: TRBV5-1; CDR3: CASSQLIQGNTDTQYF; DNA: TGCGCCAGCAGCCAACTCATTCAGGGAAACACAGATACGCAGTATTTT
D: TRBD1; length: 14; J: TRBJ2-1; size: few; V: TRBV12-3/TRBV12-4; CDR3: CASLGQGPYQEQFF; DNA: TGTGCCAGCCTAGGACAGGGACCCTACCAAGAGCAGTTCTTC
D: NA; length: 16; J: TRBJ2-3; size: few; V: TRBV5-1; CDR3: CASSLPTRRGTDTQYF; DNA: TGCGCCAGCAGCTTACCGACTAGGAGGGGCACAGATACGCAGTATTTT
D: NA; length: 18; J: TRBJ2-6; size: NA; V: TRBV20-1; CDR3: CSAREGSTGPSGANVLTF; DNA: TGCAGTGCTAGGGAGGGTTCGACAGGCCCCTCTGGGGCCAACGTCCTGACTTTC
D: NA; length: 13; J: TRBJ2-1; size: few; V: TRBV3-1; CDR3: CASSQVPSVEQFF; DNA: TGTGCCAGCAGCCAAGTTCCCAGCGTTGAGCAGTTCTTC
D: TRBD1; length: 17; J: TRBJ2-5; size: NA; V: TRBV6-6; CDR3: CASSYSTGTGLQETQYF; DNA: TGTGCCAGCAGTTACTCGACCGGGACAGGGCTCCAAGAGACCCAGTACTTC
D: NA; length: 16; J: TRBJ2-1; size: once; V: TRBV9; CDR3: CASSVAARARNNEQFF; DNA: TGTGCCAGCAGCGTGGCAGCGAGGGCTCGGAACAATGAGCAGTTCTTC
D: NA; length: 13; J: TRBJ2-7; size: NA; V: TRBV20-1; CDR3: CSARDPRVYEQYF; DNA: TGCAGTGCCAGAGATCCCAGAGTCTACGAGCAGTACTTC
D: NA; length: 15; J: TRBJ1-1; size: NA; V: TRBV12-3/TRBV12-4; CDR3: CASSRRGGGNTEAFF; DNA: TGTGCCAGCAGTCGACGGGGGGGAGGAAACACTGAAGCTTTCTTT